A selection of T cell receptor beta chains follows, all from one sample in a study of T-cell reconstitution after alpha-beta-depleted transplantation in children. TCRdb re-called the PCR reads with MiXCR, one entry per CDR3 protein. The sample lists some 100,000 distinct CDR3 sequences, 15% to 17% seen once, with about 20% in the top ten. This specimen was PBMCs, mostly from graft donor cells, taken 180 days after TCRalphabeta/CD19-depleted stem cell transplant. Receptors were obtained from a male patient aged 2-15 years who had a stem cell transplant for acute lymphoblastic leukemia, so the T cells may come from the graft donor. Each CDR3 is given with its conserved first and last residue. Fields, in order: V gene, clone size, J gene, D gene, CDR3 DNA, CDR3 protein. The D gene is left open where the match is weak. Only some rows state a clone size, as once, few, many or a class for expanded clones.

>TRBV7-2|many|TRBJ2-3|.
TGTGCCAGCAGCCCGCAGCCCATCGGCGGGGCCGGGGATACGCAGTATTTT
CASSPQPIGGAGDTQYF
>TRBV20-1|once|TRBJ2-2|TRBD2
TGCAGTGCCCGGGGACTAGCGGGGAACCCAAACACCGGGGAGCTGTTTTTT
CSARGLAGNPNTGELFF
>TRBV20-1|few|TRBJ2-1|.
TGCAGTGCTAGCCCGGGGGAGCGGGACAATGAGCAGTTCTTC
CSASPGERDNEQFF
>TRBV10-1|.|TRBJ2-1|.
TGCGCCAGCAGCCGGGACTTCCTCCAGTTCTTC
CASSRDFLQFF
>TRBV24-1|few|TRBJ2-7|.
TGTGCCACCAGTGATCGGGACACCCCGATCATAGACGAGCAGTACTTC
CATSDRDTPIIDEQYF
>TRBV15|.|TRBJ1-2|.
TGTGCCACCAGCAGAGAATCGGGGACGGGCTATGGCTACACCTTC
CATSRESGTGYGYTF
>TRBV20-1|few|TRBJ1-5|TRBD1
TGCAGTACAGGGGATAGCAATCAGCCCCAGCATTTT
CSTGDSNQPQHF
>TRBV5-4|.|TRBJ2-2|.
TGTGCCAGCAGCTTCAAGGGGTTCGCCGGGGAGCTGTTTTTT
CASSFKGFAGELFF
>TRBV7-2|.|TRBJ2-6|.
TGTGCCAGCAGCTTACAGGTCTCTGGGGCCAACGTCCTGACTTTC
CASSLQVSGANVLTF
>TRBV12-3/TRBV12-4|.|TRBJ2-5|TRBD1
TGTGCCAGCAGCCCCTCAAAACAGGGGGCTGAGACCCAGTACTTC
CASSPSKQGAETQYF
>TRBV20-1|few|TRBJ2-1|TRBD2
TGCAGTGCTAGGGCCCCCGGACTAGCCAATGAGCAGTTCTTC
CSARAPGLANEQFF
>TRBV7-8|few|TRBJ1-3|TRBD1
TGTGCCAGCAGAACGAACAGGGGCCCTGGAAACACCATATATTTT
CASRTNRGPGNTIYF
>TRBV12-3/TRBV12-4|.|TRBJ1-1|TRBD1
TGTGCCAGCAGTTTACGGGACAGGGTCATAAACACTGAAGCTTTCTTT
CASSLRDRVINTEAFF
>TRBV20-1|few|TRBJ1-2|.
TGCAGTGCTAGAGATCGTACAGGAATTAACTATGGCTACACCTTC
CSARDRTGINYGYTF
>TRBV11-3|few|TRBJ1-2|.
TGTGCCAGCAGCTTAGTCGCGGGAGGCCGGGCCTATGGCTACACCTTC
CASSLVAGGRAYGYTF
>TRBV12-3/TRBV12-4|few|TRBJ2-3|TRBD2
TGTGCCAGCAGTTTGAGCTCGGGGGGGGCGGCGCAGTATTTT
CASSLSSGGAAQYF
>TRBV7-6|many|TRBJ2-3|.
TGTGCCAGCAGCCGAAGACTAGGAGAAGGCACAGATACGCAGTATTTT
CASSRRLGEGTDTQYF
>TRBV5-5|.|TRBJ1-4|TRBD1
TGTGCCAGCAGCTTGGGGGACAGGGGGCTGTCTAATGAAAAACTGTTTTTT
CASSLGDRGLSNEKLFF
>TRBV5-6|few|TRBJ1-2|.
TGTGCCAGCAGCTTGGTTGGAGCTAACTATGGCTACACCTTC
CASSLVGANYGYTF
>TRBV5-1|.|TRBJ2-6|TRBD1
TGCGCCAGCAGCCCCGGACAGGGGGCTGTCTCTGGGGCCAACGTCCTGACTTTC
CASSPGQGAVSGANVLTF
>TRBV5-6|.|TRBJ2-6|TRBD1
TGTGCCAGCAGCTTGGGACAGGGCCTTGTTTCGGCTGGGGCCAACGTCCTGACTTTC
CASSLGQGLVSAGANVLTF
>TRBV20-1|many|TRBJ1-1|TRBD1
TGCAGTGCCCCTCGACAGGGGGTTGCTGAAGCTTTCTTT
CSAPRQGVAEAFF
>TRBV6-2/TRBV6-3|many|TRBJ1-3|.
TGTGCCATCGCCCCGGGGGGACGAAGAGGAAACACCATATATTTT
CAIAPGGRRGNTIYF
>TRBV5-1|.|TRBJ2-1|TRBD1
TGCGCCAGCAGCTCCCGGGACAGGGGTATGACCAACTACAATGAGCAGTTCTTC
CASSSRDRGMTNYNEQFF
>TRBV27|many|TRBJ2-2|TRBD1
TGTGCCAGCAGCCATCGGCGGACAGGGGGCCCCGGGGAGCTGTTTTTT
CASSHRRTGGPGELFF
>TRBV19|.|TRBJ1-1|.
TGTGCCAGTTCCACTCCTGGACAGCCGCACACTGAAGCTTTCTTT
CASSTPGQPHTEAFF
>TRBV5-1|few|TRBJ2-3|.
TGCGCCAGCAGCTTGGCAGTCACAGATACGCAGTATTTT
CASSLAVTDTQYF
>TRBV12-3/TRBV12-4|few|TRBJ2-1|TRBD1
TGTGCCAGCAGTTTAGAAGTCGGGACAGGGGTTTTCGGTGAGCAGTTCTTC
CASSLEVGTGVFGEQFF
>TRBV5-1|.|TRBJ1-2|.
TGCGCCAGCAGCTTGGGACGGCGATTAGGGGCGAGCTATGGCTACACCTTC
CASSLGRRLGASYGYTF
>TRBV15|.|TRBJ2-1|.
TGTGCCACCAGCAGAGATCAGTTCGGGAGTGAGCAGTTCTTC
CATSRDQFGSEQFF
>TRBV15|few|TRBJ2-2|TRBD1
TGTGCCACCAGCAGAGAACGACAGGGGTCAATCGCGAACACCGGGGAGCTGTTTTTT
CATSRERQGSIANTGELFF
>TRBV5-5|many|TRBJ2-6|.
TGTGCCAGCAGCTTGTCCCCAGGGTCTGGGGCCAACGTCCTGACTTTC
CASSLSPGSGANVLTF
>TRBV15|.|TRBJ2-2|TRBD2
TGTGCCACCAGCAGAGATCGGCTAGCGGGGGGACACACCGGGGAGCTGTTTTTT
CATSRDRLAGGHTGELFF
>TRBV4-2|many|TRBJ1-2|TRBD1
TGTGCCAGCAGCCAAGATGGGCAGGGGGTGTACTATGGCTACACCTTC
CASSQDGQGVYYGYTF
>TRBV20-1|few|TRBJ2-7|.
TGCAGTGCTAGGGGCAACAGGGTACCCTACGAGCAGTACTTC
CSARGNRVPYEQYF
>TRBV7-9|.|TRBJ2-1|.
TGTGCCAGCAGCTTAGCGCAGACAGTCAATGAGCAGTTCTTC
CASSLAQTVNEQFF
>TRBV7-9|few|TRBJ2-1|.
TGTGCCAGCAGCTTAGGGGAGAAGTTCGGCGATGAGCAGTTCTTC
CASSLGEKFGDEQFF
>TRBV12-3/TRBV12-4|.|TRBJ1-2|TRBD1
TGTGCCAGCAGTCAGAGGGACAGGGCAGCTGGCTACACCTTC
CASSQRDRAAGYTF
>TRBV5-5|few|TRBJ2-1|.
TGTGCCAGCAGCCTTCCATCGGGGAGGATTGGCAATGAGCAGTTCTTC
CASSLPSGRIGNEQFF
>TRBV20-1|medium-sized|TRBJ2-1|TRBD2
TGCAGTGCTAGGTTTGGTAGCGGGGGGCACAATGAGCAGTTCTTC
CSARFGSGGHNEQFF
>TRBV7-9|.|TRBJ1-4|.
TGTGCCAGCAGCGGGGGGGAAAAACTGTTTTTT
CASSGGEKLFF
>TRBV7-9|few|TRBJ2-1|.
TGTGCCAGCAGTCCCGTCAATGAGCAGTTCTTC
CASSPVNEQFF
>TRBV9|few|TRBJ2-7|.
TGTGCCAGCAGCGTTCGGACGGCGGATACCTACGAGCAGTACTTC
CASSVRTADTYEQYF
>TRBV5-1|.|TRBJ2-2|TRBD1
TGCGCCAGCAGCTCTTCCAGACAGGGGCGAACCGGGGAGCTGTTTTTT
CASSSSRQGRTGELFF
>TRBV12-3/TRBV12-4|.|TRBJ2-7|.
TGTGCCAGCAGATGGACAGAATCCGGCGAGCAGTACTTC
CASRWTESGEQYF
>TRBV6-2/TRBV6-3|.|TRBJ1-1|.
TGTGCCAGCAGTTTCTCCCGGGACGAAGTCATGAACACTGAAGCTTTCTTT
CASSFSRDEVMNTEAFF
>TRBV6-1|many|TRBJ2-2|.
TGTGCCAGCGACTCGGGCCCCAACACCGGGGAGCTGTTTTTT
CASDSGPNTGELFF
>TRBV5-1|.|TRBJ2-3|.
TGCGCCAGCAGCTTGGCGGTAGGCACAGATACGCAGTATTTT
CASSLAVGTDTQYF
>TRBV12-3/TRBV12-4|many|TRBJ2-1|.
TGTGCCAGCAGTCCATGGGTCCTGGAGGGCGATGAGCAGTTCTTC
CASSPWVLEGDEQFF
>TRBV12-3/TRBV12-4|few|TRBJ1-5|.
TGTGCCAGCAGTTCCATAATGAATCAGCCCCAGCATTTT
CASSSIMNQPQHF
>TRBV24-1|many|TRBJ2-3|.
TGTGCCACCAGTGATTTGCAGGACCAAACAGATACGCAGTATTTT
CATSDLQDQTDTQYF
>TRBV7-7|many|TRBJ2-5|.
TGTGCCAGCAGCTACAACGCGGGCAGGGTACAAGAGACCCAGTACTTC
CASSYNAGRVQETQYF
>TRBV7-8|few|TRBJ1-5|TRBD1
TGTGCCAGCAGCTTAGAGGGGGCCTATAGCAATCAGCCCCAGCATTTT
CASSLEGAYSNQPQHF
>TRBV7-2|.|TRBJ2-1|TRBD2
TGTGCCAGCAGCCCTGACCCTAGCGGGAGTTACAATGAGCAGTTCTTC
CASSPDPSGSYNEQFF
>TRBV5-1|few|TRBJ2-5|.
TGCGCCAGCAGCGAAGCCGGGGCCAGGGGAGAGACCCAGTACTTC
CASSEAGARGETQYF